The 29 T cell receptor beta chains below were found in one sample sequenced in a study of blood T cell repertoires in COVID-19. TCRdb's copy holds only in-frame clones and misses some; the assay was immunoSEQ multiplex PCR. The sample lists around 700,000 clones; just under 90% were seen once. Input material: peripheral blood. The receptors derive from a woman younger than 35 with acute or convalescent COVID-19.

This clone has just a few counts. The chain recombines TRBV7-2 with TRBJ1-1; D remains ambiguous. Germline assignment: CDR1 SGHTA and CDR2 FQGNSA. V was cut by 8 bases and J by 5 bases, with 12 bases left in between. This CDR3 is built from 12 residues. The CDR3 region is CASCRDLTEAFF. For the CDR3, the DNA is TGTGCCAGCTGCCGGGATTTGACTGAAGCTTTCTTT.

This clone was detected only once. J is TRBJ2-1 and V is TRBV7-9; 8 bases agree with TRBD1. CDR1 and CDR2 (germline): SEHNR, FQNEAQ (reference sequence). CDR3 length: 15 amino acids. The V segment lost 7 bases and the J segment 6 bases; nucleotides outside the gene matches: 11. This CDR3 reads CASTSGQGEGNEQFF. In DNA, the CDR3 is TGTGCCAGCACCTCTGGACAGGGTGAGGGCAATGAGCAGTTCTTC.

The CDR3 DNA reads as TGTGCCAGCAGCTTATCCACCATGAGCACTGAAGCTTTCTTT. This sequence encodes CASSLSTMSTEAFF. This chain links TRBV7-3 with TRBJ1-1; D unclear. Trimming shortened V by 2 bases and J by 4 bases, and 11 bases separated the two germline ends. The CDR3 runs to 14 residues. The germline V gene has CDR1 SGHTA and CDR2 FQGTGA.

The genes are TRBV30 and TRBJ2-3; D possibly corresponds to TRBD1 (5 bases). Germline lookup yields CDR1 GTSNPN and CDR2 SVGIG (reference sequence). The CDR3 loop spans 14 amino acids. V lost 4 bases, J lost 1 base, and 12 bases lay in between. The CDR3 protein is CAWMDITGTDTQYF. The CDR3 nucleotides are TGTGCCTGGATGGACATTACGGGCACAGATACGCAGTATTTT.

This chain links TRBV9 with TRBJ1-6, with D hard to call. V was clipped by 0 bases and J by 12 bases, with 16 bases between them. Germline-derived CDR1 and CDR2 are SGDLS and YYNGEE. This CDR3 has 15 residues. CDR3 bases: TGTGCCAGCAGCGTAGCCGGTAATGCGGTATTACCCCTCCACTTT. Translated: CASSVAGNAVLPLHF.

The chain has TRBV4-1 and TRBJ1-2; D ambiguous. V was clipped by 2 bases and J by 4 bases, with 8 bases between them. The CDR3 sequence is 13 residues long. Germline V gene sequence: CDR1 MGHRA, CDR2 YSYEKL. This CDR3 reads CASSQIGSYGYTF. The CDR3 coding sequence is TGCGCCAGCAGCCAAATCGGGAGCTATGGCTACACCTTC.

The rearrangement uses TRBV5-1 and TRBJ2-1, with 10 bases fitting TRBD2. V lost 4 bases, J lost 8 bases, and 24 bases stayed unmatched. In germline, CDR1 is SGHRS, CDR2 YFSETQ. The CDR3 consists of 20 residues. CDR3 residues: CASSTTGDPAGGPGSDEQFF. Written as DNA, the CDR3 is TGCGCCAGCAGCACCACAGGGGATCCAGCGGGGGGGCCTGGGAGCGATGAGCAGTTCTTC.

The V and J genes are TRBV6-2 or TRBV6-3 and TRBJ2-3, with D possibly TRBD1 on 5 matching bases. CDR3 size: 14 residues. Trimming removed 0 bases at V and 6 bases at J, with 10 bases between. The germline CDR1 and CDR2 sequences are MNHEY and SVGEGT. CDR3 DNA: TGTGCCAGCAGTTACTCGATAGGGGCGGATACGCAGTATTTT. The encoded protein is CASSYSIGADTQYF.

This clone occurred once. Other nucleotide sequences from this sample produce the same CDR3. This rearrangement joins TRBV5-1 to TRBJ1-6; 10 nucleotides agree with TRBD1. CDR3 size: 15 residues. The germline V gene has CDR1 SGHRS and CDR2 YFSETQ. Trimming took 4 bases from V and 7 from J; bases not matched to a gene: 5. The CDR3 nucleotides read TGCGCCAGCAGCCTCCGGACAGGGGGGAATTCACCCCTCCACTTT. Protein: CASSLRTGGNSPLHF.

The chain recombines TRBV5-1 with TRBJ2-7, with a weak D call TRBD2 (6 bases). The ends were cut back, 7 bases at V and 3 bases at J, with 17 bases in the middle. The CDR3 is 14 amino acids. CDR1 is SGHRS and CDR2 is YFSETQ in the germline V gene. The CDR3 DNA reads TGCGCCAGCTCCCTTTCCGGGGAGGTCTACGAGCAGTACTTC. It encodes CASSLSGEVYEQYF.

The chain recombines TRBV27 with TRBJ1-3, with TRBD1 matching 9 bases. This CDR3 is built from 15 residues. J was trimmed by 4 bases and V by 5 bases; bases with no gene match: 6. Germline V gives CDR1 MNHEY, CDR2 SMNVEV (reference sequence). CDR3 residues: CASSPSGQGGNTIYF. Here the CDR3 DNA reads TGTGCCAGCAGTCCCTCCGGACAGGGGGGAAACACCATATATTTT.

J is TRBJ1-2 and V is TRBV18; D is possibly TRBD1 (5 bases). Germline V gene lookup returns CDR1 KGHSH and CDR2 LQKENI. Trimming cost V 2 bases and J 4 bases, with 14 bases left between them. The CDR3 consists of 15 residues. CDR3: CASSPAGSGIYGYTF. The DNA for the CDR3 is TGTGCCAGCTCACCAGCGGGGTCAGGGATCTATGGCTACACCTTC.

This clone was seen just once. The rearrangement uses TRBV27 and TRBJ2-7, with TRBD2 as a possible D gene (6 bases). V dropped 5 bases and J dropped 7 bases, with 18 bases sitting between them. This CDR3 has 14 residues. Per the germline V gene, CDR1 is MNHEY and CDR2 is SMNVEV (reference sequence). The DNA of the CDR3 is TGTGCCAGCAGTCCTACAACGAGCAGCGGGGAGCAGTACTTC. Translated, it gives CASSPTTSSGEQYF.

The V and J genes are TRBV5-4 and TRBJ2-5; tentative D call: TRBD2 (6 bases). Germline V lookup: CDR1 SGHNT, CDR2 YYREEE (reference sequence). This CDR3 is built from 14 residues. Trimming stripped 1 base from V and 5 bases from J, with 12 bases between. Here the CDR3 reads CASSLNGGGETQYF. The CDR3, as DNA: TGTGCCAGCAGCTTGAACGGGGGTGGTGAGACCCAGTACTTC.

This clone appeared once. CDR3 sequence reads: CASSDSGGYSEQFF. The DNA for the CDR3 is TGTGCCAGCAGTGATAGCGGGGGCTATTCTGAGCAGTTCTTC. The V call is TRBV6-1, the J call TRBJ2-1; 9 bases align to TRBD2. Trimming removed 3 bases from V and 9 bases from J; junction bases left unmatched: 6. The CDR3 contains 14 residues. Germline values: CDR1 MNHNS, CDR2 SASEGT.

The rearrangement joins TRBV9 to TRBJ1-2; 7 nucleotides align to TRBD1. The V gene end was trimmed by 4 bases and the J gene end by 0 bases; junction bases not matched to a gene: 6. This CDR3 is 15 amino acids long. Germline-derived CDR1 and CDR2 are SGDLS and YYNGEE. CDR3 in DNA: TGTGCCAGCAGCCCCGGACAGGAGACTAACTATGGCTACACCTTC. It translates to CASSPGQETNYGYTF.

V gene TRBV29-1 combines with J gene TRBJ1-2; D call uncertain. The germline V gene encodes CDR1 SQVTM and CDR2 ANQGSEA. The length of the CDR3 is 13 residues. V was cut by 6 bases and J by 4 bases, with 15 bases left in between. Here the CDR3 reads CSVQHSLFYGYTF. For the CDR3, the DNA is TGCAGCGTGCAACATTCCCTCTTCTATGGCTACACCTTC.

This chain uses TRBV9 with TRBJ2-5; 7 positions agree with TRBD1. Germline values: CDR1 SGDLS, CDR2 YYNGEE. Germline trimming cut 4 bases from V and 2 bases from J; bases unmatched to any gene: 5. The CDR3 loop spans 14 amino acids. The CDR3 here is CASSRGRGQETQYF. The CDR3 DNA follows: TGTGCCAGCAGCCGAGGCAGGGGGCAAGAGACCCAGTACTTC.

The CDR3 protein is CASSPTGSGGYTF. Written as DNA, the CDR3 is TGTGCCAGCAGCCCCACAGGGAGCGGCGGCTACACCTTC. This chain uses TRBV12-3 or TRBV12-4 with TRBJ1-2; D may be TRBD1 (6 bases). CDR3 size: 13 residues. The V end lost 6 bases, the J end lost 8 bases, and 16 bases lay between the germline ends.

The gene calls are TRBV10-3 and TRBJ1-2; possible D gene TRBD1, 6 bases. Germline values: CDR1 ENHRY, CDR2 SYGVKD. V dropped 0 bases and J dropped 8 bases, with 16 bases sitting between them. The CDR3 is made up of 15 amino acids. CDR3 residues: CAISESWGGPRGYTF. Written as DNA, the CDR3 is TGTGCCATCAGTGAGTCGTGGGGGGGCCCCCGGGGCTACACCTTC.

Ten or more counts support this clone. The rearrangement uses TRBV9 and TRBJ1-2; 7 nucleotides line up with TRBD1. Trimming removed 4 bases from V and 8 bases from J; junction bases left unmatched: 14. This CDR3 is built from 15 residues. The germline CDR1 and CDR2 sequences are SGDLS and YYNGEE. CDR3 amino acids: CASSPGTAGLGGYTF. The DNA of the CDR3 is TGTGCCAGCAGCCCGGGGACAGCGGGCTTGGGAGGCTACACCTTC.

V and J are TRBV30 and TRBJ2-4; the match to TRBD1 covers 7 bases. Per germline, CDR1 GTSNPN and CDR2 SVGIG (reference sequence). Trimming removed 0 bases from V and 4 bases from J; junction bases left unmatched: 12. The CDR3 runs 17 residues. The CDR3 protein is CAWSVFGWGQSKNIQYF. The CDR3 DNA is TGTGCCTGGAGTGTATTTGGTTGGGGACAGAGTAAAAACATTCAGTACTTC. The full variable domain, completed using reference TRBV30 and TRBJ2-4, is SQTIHQWPATLVQPVGSPLSLECTVEGTSNPNLYWYRQAAGRGLQLLFYSVGIGQISSEVPQNLSASRPQDRQFILSSKKLLLSDSGFYLCAWSVFGWGQSKNIQYFGAGTRLSVL.

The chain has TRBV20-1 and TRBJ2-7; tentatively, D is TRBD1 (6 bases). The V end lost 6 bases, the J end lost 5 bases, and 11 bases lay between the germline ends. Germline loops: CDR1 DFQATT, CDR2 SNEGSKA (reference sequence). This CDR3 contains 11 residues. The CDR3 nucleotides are TGCAGTGCGGGTAGACAGGACGAGCAGTACTTC. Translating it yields CSAGRQDEQYF.

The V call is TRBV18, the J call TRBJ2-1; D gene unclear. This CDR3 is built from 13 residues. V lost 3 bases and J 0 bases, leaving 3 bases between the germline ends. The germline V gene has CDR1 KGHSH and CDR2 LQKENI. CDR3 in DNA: TGTGCCAGCTCACCCGTCTCCTACAATGAGCAGTTCTTC. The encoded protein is CASSPVSYNEQFF.

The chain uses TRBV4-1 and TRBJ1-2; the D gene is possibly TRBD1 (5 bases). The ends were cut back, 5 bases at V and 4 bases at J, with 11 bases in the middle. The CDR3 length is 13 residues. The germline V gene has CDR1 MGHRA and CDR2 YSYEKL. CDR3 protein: CASSSGGVYGYTF. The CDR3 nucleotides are TGCGCCAGCAGCTCCGGGGGGGTCTATGGCTACACCTTC.

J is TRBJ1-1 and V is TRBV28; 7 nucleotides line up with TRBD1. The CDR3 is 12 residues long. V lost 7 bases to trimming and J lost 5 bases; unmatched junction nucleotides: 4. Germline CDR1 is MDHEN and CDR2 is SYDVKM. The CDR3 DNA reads TGTGCCAGCATCCAACAGGGGACTGAAGCTTTCTTT. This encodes CASIQQGTEAFF. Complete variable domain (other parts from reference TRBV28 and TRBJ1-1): DVKVTQSSRYLVKRTGEKVFLECVQDMDHENMFWYRQDPGLGLRLIYFSYDVKMKEKGDIPEGYSVSREKKERFSLILESASTNQTSMYLCASIQQGTEAFFGQGTRLTVV.

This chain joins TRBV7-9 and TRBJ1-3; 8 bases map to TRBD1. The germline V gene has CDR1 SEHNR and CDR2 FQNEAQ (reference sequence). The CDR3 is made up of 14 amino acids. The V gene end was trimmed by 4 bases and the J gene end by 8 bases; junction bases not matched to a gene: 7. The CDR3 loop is CASSSDRAGDTIYF. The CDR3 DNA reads TGTGCCAGCAGCTCGGACAGGGCCGGGGACACCATATATTTT.

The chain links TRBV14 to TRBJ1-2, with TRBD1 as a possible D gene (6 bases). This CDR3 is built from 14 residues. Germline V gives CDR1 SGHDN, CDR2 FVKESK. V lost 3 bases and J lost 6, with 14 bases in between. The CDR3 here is CASSQQGFIHGYTF. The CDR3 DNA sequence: TGTGCCAGCAGCCAGCAGGGGTTTATTCATGGCTACACCTTC.

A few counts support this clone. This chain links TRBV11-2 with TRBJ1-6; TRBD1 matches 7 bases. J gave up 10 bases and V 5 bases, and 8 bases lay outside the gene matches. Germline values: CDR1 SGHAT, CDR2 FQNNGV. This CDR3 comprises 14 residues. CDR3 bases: TGTGCCAGCAGCCTACAGGGGAGGATGTCACCCCTCCACTTT. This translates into CASSLQGRMSPLHF.